The T cell receptor (beta chain) described here comes from a study of siplizumab effects on memory and regulatory T cells. Overall study findings and caveats: Greater diversity than memory cells seemed evident in naive T cells, which also appeared to be major alloresponse contributors. A minor share of alloreactive clones matched unstimulated subsets. Among sequences traceable to unstimulated CD4+ memory cells, alloreactive ones were significantly reduced by siplizumab.

There are 14 residues in the CDR3. CDR1 is SNHLY and CDR2 is FYNNEI in the germline V gene. Trimming pared 3 bases from V and 0 bases from J, leaving 9 bases between. Comments on this clone: What it binds is not known.

Assays covered 85,000 to 100,000 TCR templates per sample. The data were produced by immunoSEQ multiplex PCR, yet TCRdb's version contains in-frame clones alone and is incomplete. The sample consists of under 150,000 clones, roughly 94% of them appearing once. Sequencing used non-Treg CD4+ T cells sorted from blood. This clonotype originated in a human donor in good health. The rearrangement uses TRBV2 and TRBJ2-7; no reliable D call. The CDR3 bases are TGTGCCAGCAGTGAGGGCAACGGCTCCTACGAGCAGTACTTC. It codes for CASSEGNGSYEQYF.